The next 8 T cell receptor beta chains were all read from a single sample in a study of graft-versus-host responses after intestinal transplantation. Investigators plated some 200,000 CFSE-labeled responder cells together with some 200,000 irradiated stimulator cells labeled with violet dye. Assay used: immunoSEQ multiplex PCR; TCRdb lists only in-frame clones, some missing. The table lists 12,000 to 15,000 clones, approximately 33% of them singletons, with around 2% in the top ten. The sample here was alloreactive CD8+ T cells from a mixed lymphocyte reaction culture, taken before intestinal transplant. Subset given: CFSE-low proliferating T cells sorted from roughly 6-day pre-transplant mixed lymphocyte reaction (GvH or HvG direction). The receptors come from a human patient who received an intestinal transplant.

J is TRBJ1-1 and V is TRBV7-9, with 9 positions matching TRBD1. The CDR3 covers 14 residues. J gave up 5 bases and V 6 bases, and 7 bases lay outside the gene matches. Germline loops: CDR1 SEHNR, CDR2 FQNEAQ (reference sequence). CDR3 nucleotide sequence: TGTGCCAGCAGGTCCACAGGGGGCGGAACTGAAGCTTTCTTT. Translated, it gives CASRSTGGGTEAFF.

This clone was counted between two and nine times. V gene TRBV5-6 combines with J gene TRBJ2-3, with D tentatively TRBD1 (6 bases). This CDR3 has 14 residues. CDR1 is SGHDT, CDR2 YYEEEE, per germline. V dropped 0 bases and J dropped 1 base, with 6 bases sitting between them. In DNA form, the CDR3 reads TGTGCCAGCAGCTTGGGGGGGCGCACAGATACGCAGTATTTT. Protein product: CASSLGGRTDTQYF.

This clone was counted only a few times. This chain uses TRBV11-2 with TRBJ2-7; TRBD1 aligns across 7 bases. The CDR3 has 13 amino acids. The trim removed 4 bases at V and 7 bases at J, leaving 7 bases unmatched. Germline V CDR1 and CDR2: SGHAT, FQNNGV. CDR3 bases: TGTGCCAGCAGCTACACAGGGGCGTGGGAGCAGTACTTC. Residues: CASSYTGAWEQYF.

The chain uses TRBV13 and TRBJ2-7, with TRBD1 identical over 9 bases. J gave up 4 bases and V 7 bases, and 5 bases lay outside the gene matches. This CDR3 is 13 amino acids long. Germline CDR1 PRHDT, CDR2 FYEKMQ (reference sequence). CDR3 region: CASKTGGEYEQYF. The DNA for the CDR3 is TGTGCCAGCAAGACAGGGGGTGAATACGAGCAGTACTTC.

V and J are TRBV10-1 and TRBJ2-7; 7 bases are a match to TRBD1. CDR1 and CDR2 from the germline V gene are WNHNN and SYGVQD (reference sequence). Trimming took 4 bases from V and 0 from J; bases not matched to a gene: 15. The length of the CDR3 is 18 residues. CDR3 protein: CASSGPDRLKTNSYEQYF. The CDR3 bases are TGCGCCAGCAGTGGCCCGGACAGGCTTAAGACCAACTCCTACGAGCAGTACTTC.

This clone was recorded a few times. The V call is TRBV11-2, the J call TRBJ2-3, with 10 bases fitting TRBD1. The V and J ends lost 8 bases and 4 bases, in that order; junction bases with no gene match: 3. The CDR3 is made up of 13 amino acids. CDR1 and CDR2 (germline): SGHAT, FQNNGV. CDR3 in amino acids: CASRDRGSDTQYF. CDR3 DNA sequence: TGTGCCAGCCGGGACAGGGGATCAGATACGCAGTATTTT.

This chain uses TRBV30 with TRBJ1-1; TRBD1 aligns across 9 bases. The CDR3 consists of 13 residues. V lost 5 bases, J lost 0 bases, and 1 base stayed unmatched. Germline-derived CDR1 and CDR2 are GTSNPN and SVGIG (reference sequence). The CDR3 DNA is TGTGCCTGGGGACAGGGGATGAACACTGAAGCTTTCTTT. Translated, it gives CAWGQGMNTEAFF.

V gene TRBV19 combines with J gene TRBJ2-2; D possibly corresponds to TRBD1 (5 bases). CDR3 size: 15 residues. CDR1 LNHDA and CDR2 SQIVND come from the germline V gene (reference sequence). Trimming stripped 3 bases from V and 4 bases from J, with 12 bases between. The DNA of the CDR3 is TGTGCCAGTAGTATTGCAGGGTTGGGCACCGGGGAGCTGTTTTTT. This encodes CASSIAGLGTGELFF. Full variable domain (missing parts from reference TRBV19 and TRBJ2-2): DGGITQSPKYLFRKEGQNVTLSCEQNLNHDAMYWYRQDPGQGLRLIYYSQIVNDFQKGDIAEGYSVSREKKESFPLTVTSAQKNPTAFYLCASSIAGLGTGELFFGEGSRLTVL.